This T cell receptor (beta chain) stems from a study of immune cell composition in non-small cell lung cancer. Normal lung was taken at the farthest possible site, at least 3 cm from tumour. Germline values: CDR1 MGHDK, CDR2 SYGVNS. The V gene lost 6 bases and the J gene lost 7 bases, with 12 bases spanning the gap. This CDR3 comprises 13 residues. TCRdb's copy holds only in-frame clones and misses some; the assay was immunoSEQ multiplex PCR. This sample has approximately 610 clones; approximately 70% occur once, and the top ten carry about 63%. About this clone itself: Its target is not known.

Findings and caveats of the study: Tumour TCR-beta clonality was not significantly tied to smoking pack-years. Squamous carcinomas (approximately 80%) more often had tumour-associated clones >0.5% than adenocarcinomas (roughly 33%).

Sequenced: non-adjacent lung tissue. This chain joins TRBV25-1 and TRBJ2-2; D remains unclear. This sequence was found in a human donor with non-small cell lung cancer. CDR3 region: CASRAASLGELFF. The DNA for the CDR3 is TGTGCCAGCAGGGCAGCTTCCCTCGGGGAGCTGTTTTTT.